Below, 6 T cell receptor beta chains from the same sample are listed, as sequenced in a study of blood T cell repertoires in COVID-19. Assay used: immunoSEQ multiplex PCR; TCRdb lists only in-frame clones, some missing. The sample carries about 110,000 clones, more than 75% recorded once. Sequencing input: peripheral blood. These receptors all come from a man in his forties or fifties with acute or convalescent COVID-19.

The chain carries TRBV30 and TRBJ2-3, with 13 bases aligning to TRBD2. This CDR3 contains 14 residues. The germline CDR1 and CDR2 sequences are GTSNPN and SVGIG (reference sequence). Germline trimming cut 3 bases from V and 3 bases from J; bases unmatched to any gene: 0. The CDR3 nucleotides are TGTGCCTGGAGGGGACTAGCGGGGACAGATACGCAGTATTTT. This translates into CAWRGLAGTDTQYF. The entire variable domain, with the rest obtained from reference TRBV30 and TRBJ2-3, is as follows: SQTIHQWPATLVQPVGSPLSLECTVEGTSNPNLYWYRQAAGRGLQLLFYSVGIGQISSEVPQNLSASRPQDRQFILSSKKLLLSDSGFYLCAWRGLAGTDTQYFGPGTRLTVL.

The CDR3 DNA sequence: TGTGCCAGTAGTATTCAGGGAACAGGGGGTGGCTACACCTTC. It specifies CASSIQGTGGGYTF. The genes are TRBV19 and TRBJ1-2, with 8 bases lining up with TRBD1. After removal of 3 bases from V and 7 bases from J, the junction contained 7 bases not matched to a gene. This CDR3 has 14 amino acids. Germline CDR1 LNHDA, CDR2 SQIVND (reference sequence).

The chain recombines TRBV7-2 with TRBJ2-3, with 10 bases matching TRBD2. The CDR3 is made up of 17 amino acids. CDR1 is SGHTA and CDR2 is FQGNSA in the germline V gene. After removal of 2 bases from V and 6 bases from J, the junction contained 11 bases not matched to a gene. CDR3 in amino acids: CASSLRSSGGFVDTQYF. The CDR3 DNA reads as TGTGCCAGCAGCTTAAGAAGTAGCGGGGGGTTTGTGGATACGCAGTATTTT.

The chain has TRBV3-1 (or the pseudogene TRBV3-2) and TRBJ2-3; D is uncertain. The V and J ends lost 0 bases and 4 bases respectively, with 11 bases between them. CDR1 is LGHDT, CDR2 YNNKEL, per germline (reference sequence). The CDR3 contains 15 residues. CDR3 region: CASSQEPLSADTQYF. In DNA, the CDR3 is TGTGCCAGCAGCCAAGAGCCATTGTCAGCAGATACGCAGTATTTT.

The CDR3 nucleotides are TGTGCCTGGAGCGGGACTCTCATGAACACTGAAGCTTTCTTT. Its protein product is CAWSGTLMNTEAFF. The rearrangement links TRBV30 to TRBJ1-1; D perhaps matches TRBD1 (5 bases). V was cut by 3 bases and J by 0 bases, with 11 bases left in between. This CDR3 contains 14 residues. The V gene's germline CDR1 is GTSNPN and CDR2 SVGIG (reference sequence).

The chain has TRBV5-1 and TRBJ1-1; 7 nucleotides agree with TRBD1. The V gene's germline CDR1 is SGHRS and CDR2 YFSETQ. Trimming took 4 bases from V and 2 from J; bases not matched to a gene: 5. The CDR3 is made up of 14 amino acids. CDR3 bases: TGCGCCAGCAGCCCAGGGACAGCCAACACTGAAGCTTTCTTT. Its translation is CASSPGTANTEAFF. Together with reference TRBV5-1 and TRBJ1-1, the CDR3 gives the full variable domain: KAGVTQTPRYLIKTRGQQVTLSCSPISGHRSVSWYQQTPGQGLQFLFEYFSETQRNKGNFPGRFSGRQFSNSRSEMNVSTLELGDSALYLCASSPGTANTEAFFGQGTRLTVV.